The 3 T cell receptor beta chains below come from one sample, sequenced in a study of blood T cell repertoires in COVID-19. Some clones are missing from TCRdb's copy, which holds only in-frame ones; the method was immunoSEQ multiplex PCR. The table records 95,000 to 150,000 clones, 65% to 80% of them present only once. The specimen was peripheral blood. These receptors were obtained from a human donor with acute or convalescent COVID-19. The donor label of this sample is uncertain.

This chain links TRBV18 with TRBJ1-5, with D possibly being TRBD1 (5 bases). This CDR3 region has 17 residues. CDR1 is KGHSH and CDR2 is LQKENI in the germline V gene. Trimming left V 2 bases short and J 5 bases short, with 19 bases between. The CDR3 DNA follows: TGTGCCAGCTCACCAGTCGACGTGGGGCGTGGGTATCAGCCCCAGCATTTT. Encoded protein: CASSPVDVGRGYQPQHF.

The chain carries TRBV24-1 and TRBJ2-7; D possibly corresponds to TRBD1 (6 bases). The CDR3 runs 13 residues. The germline V gene has CDR1 KGHDR and CDR2 SFDVKD. V shed 4 bases and J shed 5 bases, with 11 bases lying between them. The DNA of the CDR3 is TGTGCCACCAGTGACAACAGGGTCCACGAGCAGTACTTC. Amino acids: CATSDNRVHEQYF.

The chain recombines TRBV2 with TRBJ2-3, with D tentatively TRBD1 (5 bases). This CDR3 spans 15 amino acids. CDR1 and CDR2 (germline): SNHLY, FYNNEI. Trimming left V 1 base short and J 1 base short, with 9 bases between. CDR3 nucleotides: TGTGCCAGCAGTGAAGGGGTGGGGCGCACAGATACGCAGTATTTT. It is translated as CASSEGVGRTDTQYF.